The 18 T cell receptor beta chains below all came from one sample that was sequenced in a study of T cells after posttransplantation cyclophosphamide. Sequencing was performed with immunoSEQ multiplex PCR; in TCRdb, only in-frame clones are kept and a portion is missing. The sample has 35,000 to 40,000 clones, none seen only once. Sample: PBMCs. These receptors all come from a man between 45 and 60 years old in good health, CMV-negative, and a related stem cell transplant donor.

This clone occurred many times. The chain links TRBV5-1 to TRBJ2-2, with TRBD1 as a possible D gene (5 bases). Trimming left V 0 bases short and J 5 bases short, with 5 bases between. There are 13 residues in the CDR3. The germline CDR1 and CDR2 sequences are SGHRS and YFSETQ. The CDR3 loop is CASSLEGTGELFF. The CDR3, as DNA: TGCGCCAGCAGCTTGGAGGGGACCGGGGAGCTGTTTTTT.

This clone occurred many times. The CDR3 here is CAWSVKGANTEAFF. For the CDR3, the DNA is TGTGCCTGGAGTGTAAAGGGGGCGAACACTGAAGCTTTCTTT. The genes are TRBV30 and TRBJ1-1; TRBD1 matches 7 bases. The CDR3 is made up of 14 amino acids. V dropped 0 bases and J dropped 1; count of bases not matched to a gene: 2. The germline CDR1 and CDR2 sequences are GTSNPN and SVGIG (reference sequence).

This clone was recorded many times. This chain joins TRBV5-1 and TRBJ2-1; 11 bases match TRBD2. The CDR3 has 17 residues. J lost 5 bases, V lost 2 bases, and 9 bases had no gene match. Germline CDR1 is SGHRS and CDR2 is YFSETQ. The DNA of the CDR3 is TGCGCCAGCAGCTTACGGGCTCCGGGACTAGCGGACAATGAGCAGTTCTTC. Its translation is CASSLRAPGLADNEQFF.

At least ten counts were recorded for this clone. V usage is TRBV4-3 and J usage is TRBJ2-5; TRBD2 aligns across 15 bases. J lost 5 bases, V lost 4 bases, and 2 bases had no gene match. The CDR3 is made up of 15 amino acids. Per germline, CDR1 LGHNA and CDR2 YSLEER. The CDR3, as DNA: TGCGCCAGCAGCCCGGGACTAGCGGGGGGTGAGACCCAGTACTTC. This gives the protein CASSPGLAGGETQYF.

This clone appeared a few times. The CDR3 sequence: CACSGTGKDGYTF. The DNA for the CDR3 is TGTGCCTGTTCCGGGACAGGGAAGGATGGCTACACCTTC. V is TRBV30 and J is TRBJ1-2, with TRBD1 identical over 9 bases. From germline, CDR1 is GTSNPN and CDR2 SVGIG (reference sequence). J was trimmed by 6 bases and V by 6 bases; bases with no gene match: 8. The CDR3 has 13 amino acids.

CDR3 nucleotides: TGTGCCAGCAGCTGGCTACAGGGCTCCTACGAGCAGTACTTC. It translates to CASSWLQGSYEQYF. The J gene is TRBJ2-7, the V gene TRBV11-2; D possibly corresponds to TRBD1 (6 bases). V was shortened by 4 bases and J by 0 bases, with 10 bases between the two germline ends. The CDR3 covers 14 residues. Germline V gene sequence: CDR1 SGHAT, CDR2 FQNNGV.

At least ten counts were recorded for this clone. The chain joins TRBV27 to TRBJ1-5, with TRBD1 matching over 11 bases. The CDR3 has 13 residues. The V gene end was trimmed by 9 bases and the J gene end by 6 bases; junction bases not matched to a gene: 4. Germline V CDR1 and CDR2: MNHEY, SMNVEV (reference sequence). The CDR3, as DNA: TGTGCCAGTGCCGGGACAGGGGGTCAGCCCCAGCATTTT. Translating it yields CASAGTGGQPQHF.

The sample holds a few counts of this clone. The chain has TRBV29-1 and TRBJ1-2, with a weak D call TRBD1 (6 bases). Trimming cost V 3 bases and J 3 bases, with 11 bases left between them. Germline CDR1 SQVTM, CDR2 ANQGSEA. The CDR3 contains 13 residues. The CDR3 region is CSVEVPGDYGYTF. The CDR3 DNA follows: TGCAGCGTTGAGGTTCCAGGGGACTATGGCTACACCTTC.

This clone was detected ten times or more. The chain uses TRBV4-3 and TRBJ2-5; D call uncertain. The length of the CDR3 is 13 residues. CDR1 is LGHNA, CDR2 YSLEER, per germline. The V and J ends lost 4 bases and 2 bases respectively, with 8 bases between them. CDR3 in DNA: TGCGCCAGCAGCCGGGCGCGTCAAGAGACCCAGTACTTC. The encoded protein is CASSRARQETQYF.

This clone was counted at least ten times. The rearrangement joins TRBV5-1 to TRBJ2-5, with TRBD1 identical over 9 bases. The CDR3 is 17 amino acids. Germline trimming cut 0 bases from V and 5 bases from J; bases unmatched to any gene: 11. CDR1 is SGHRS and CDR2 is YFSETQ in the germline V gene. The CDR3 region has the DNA TGCGCCAGCAGCTTGGCCCCGACAGGGGGAGGGATCGAGACCCAGTACTTC. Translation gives CASSLAPTGGGIETQYF. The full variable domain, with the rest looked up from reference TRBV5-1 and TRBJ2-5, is KAGVTQTPRYLIKTRGQQVTLSCSPISGHRSVSWYQQTPGQGLQFLFEYFSETQRNKGNFPGRFSGRQFSNSRSEMNVSTLELGDSALYLCASSLAPTGGGIETQYFGPGTRLLVL.

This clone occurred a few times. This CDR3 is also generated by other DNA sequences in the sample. The CDR3 DNA reads TGTGCCAGCAGCTTAGTTTTAGACCAAGAGACCCAGTACTTC. Amino acid sequence: CASSLVLDQETQYF. The chain joins TRBV11-2 to TRBJ2-5; no clear D. This CDR3 region has 14 residues. CDR1 and CDR2 (germline): SGHAT, FQNNGV. Trimming removed 1 base at V and 0 bases at J, with 6 bases between.

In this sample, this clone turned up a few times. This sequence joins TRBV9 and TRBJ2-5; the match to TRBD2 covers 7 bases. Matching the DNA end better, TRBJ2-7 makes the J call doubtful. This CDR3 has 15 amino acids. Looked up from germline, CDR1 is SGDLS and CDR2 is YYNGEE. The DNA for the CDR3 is TGTGCCAGCAGCGTGGGGAGGGAACGGACCTACGAGCAGTACTTC. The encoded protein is CASSVGRERTYEQYF.

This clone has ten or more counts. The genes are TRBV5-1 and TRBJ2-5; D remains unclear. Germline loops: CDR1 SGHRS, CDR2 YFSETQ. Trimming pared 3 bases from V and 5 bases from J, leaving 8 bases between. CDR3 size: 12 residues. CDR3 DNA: TGCGCCAGCAGCTCAGGCATTGAGACCCAGTACTTC. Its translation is CASSSGIETQYF.

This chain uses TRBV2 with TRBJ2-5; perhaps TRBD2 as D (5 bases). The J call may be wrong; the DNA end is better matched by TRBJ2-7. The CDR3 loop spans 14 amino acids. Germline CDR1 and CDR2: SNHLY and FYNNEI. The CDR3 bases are TGTGCCAGCAGTGTACGGACGCGGGTGGACGAGCAGTACTTC. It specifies CASSVRTRVDEQYF.

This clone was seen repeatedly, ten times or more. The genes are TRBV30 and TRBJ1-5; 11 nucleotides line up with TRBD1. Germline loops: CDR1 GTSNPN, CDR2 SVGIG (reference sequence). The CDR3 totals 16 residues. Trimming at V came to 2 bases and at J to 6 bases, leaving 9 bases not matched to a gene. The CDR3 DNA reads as TGTGCCTGGAGTCCCAAGGGACAGGGGGAAAGTCAGCCCCAGCATTTT. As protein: CAWSPKGQGESQPQHF. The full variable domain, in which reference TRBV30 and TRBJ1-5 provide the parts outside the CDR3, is SQTIHQWPATLVQPVGSPLSLECTVEGTSNPNLYWYRQAAGRGLQLLFYSVGIGQISSEVPQNLSASRPQDRQFILSSKKLLLSDSGFYLCAWSPKGQGESQPQHFGDGTRLSIL.

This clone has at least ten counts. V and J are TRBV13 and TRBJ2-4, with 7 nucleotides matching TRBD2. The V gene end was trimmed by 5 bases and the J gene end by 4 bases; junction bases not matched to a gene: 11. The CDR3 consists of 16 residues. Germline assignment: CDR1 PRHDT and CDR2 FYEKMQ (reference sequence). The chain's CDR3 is CASSPASGEGKNIQYF. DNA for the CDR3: TGTGCCAGCAGCCCTGCTTCCGGGGAGGGTAAAAACATTCAGTACTTC.

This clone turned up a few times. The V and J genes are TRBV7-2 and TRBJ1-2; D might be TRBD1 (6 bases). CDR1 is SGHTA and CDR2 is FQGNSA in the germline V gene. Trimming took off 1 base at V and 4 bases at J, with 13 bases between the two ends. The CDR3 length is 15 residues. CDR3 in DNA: TGTGCCAGCAGCTTAGATGGGGGCCGTTCCTATGGCTACACCTTC. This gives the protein CASSLDGGRSYGYTF.

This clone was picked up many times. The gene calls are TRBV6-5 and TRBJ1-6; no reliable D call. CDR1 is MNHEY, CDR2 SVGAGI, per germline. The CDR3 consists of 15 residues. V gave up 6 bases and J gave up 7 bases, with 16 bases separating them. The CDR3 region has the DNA TGTGCCAGCAGCCATAAATCGAGGATGAATTCACCCCTCCACTTT. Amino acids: CASSHKSRMNSPLHF.